This TCR beta chain was identified during a study of human T cells and chemical hapten exposure. On the study more broadly: Doses of diphenylcyclopropenone went to the patients' scalps weekly throughout the roughly 24-week study. Patients, a majority of them female, were diagnosed with alopecia areata, totalis or universalis.

Study-wide results and caveats: Controls had significantly fewer large CDR3 similarity clusters than were formed by expanded TCRs.

To note about this clonotype: Its antigen is unknown.

Described time point: patch test 1, 2 weeks after DPC sensitization. Treatment of the sample: therapeutic diphenylcyclopropenone sensitization with weekly scalp DPC. Germline CDR1 reads MRHNA; CDR2 reads SNTAGT. This CDR3 contains 15 residues. Trimming removed 0 bases from V and 0 bases from J, with 3 bases in between. Attachment of unique molecular identifiers to individual cDNA molecules was performed in the library. TCRdb redid the calling of the RACE reads with MiXCR, one entry per CDR3 protein. The sample lists 380,000 or so distinct CDR3 sequences, 4.8% occurring once. V gene TRBV6-4 combines with J gene TRBJ2-6, with D uncertain. The source material was whole blood, sampled in connection with sensitization to the hapten diphenylcyclopropenone (DPC). The clonotype was recovered from a woman between 50 and 59 years old with alopecia areata. Some clones in this sample may be carry-over from other donors' samples. The CDR3 nucleotides read TGTGCCAGCAGTGACTCGCCCTCTGGGGCCAACGTCCTGACTTTC. Translated, it gives CASSDSPSGANVLTF.